This is a list of T cell receptor beta chains from one sample in a study of control samples from healthy donors and cancer patients. This table comes from immunoSEQ multiplex PCR, and its TCRdb copy is limited to in-frame clones, with some not included. In the table there are more than 60,000 clones, around 90% of which are singletons. Sequencing was carried out using PBMCs. Receptor source: a woman between 50 and 59 years old with colorectal cancer. Both conserved end residues are part of each CDR3. Each record gives: clone size, V gene, CDR3 protein. The size of a clone is reported for some rows only, either as once, few or many, or as a class for expanded clones.

>.|TRBV6-6
CASSLRLAGSTDTQYF
>.|TRBV29-1
CSVTDGFSGNTIYF
>.|TRBV12-3/TRBV12-4
CASSQGAGEKLFF
>.|TRBV3-1/TRBV3-2
CASSPLHSNYGYTF
>.|TRBV19
CASSPYYPVLTF
>.|TRBV27
CASSLSYPGSEETQYF
>.|TRBV3-1/TRBV3-2
CASSQDLDPGLAAGELFF
>.|TRBV6-6
CASTNGNTGELFF
>.|TRBV25-1
CASRSNRGTNEQFF
>.|TRBV2
CASRPRQRSNYGYTF
>.|TRBV23-1
CASSHQNGGGFYNSPLHF
>.|TRBV3-1/TRBV3-2
CASSHPGLGGRSDGYTF
>.|TRBV3-1/TRBV3-2
CASSQVGGVNTEAFF
>.|TRBV27
CASSPTGENTGELFF
>.|TRBV10-2
CASSERGQGINTF
>.|TRBV28
CASSLVHRSNEKLFF
>once|TRBV9
CASSVTLKQGSMNTEAFF
>.|TRBV6-5
CASSYSFEETQYF
>.|TRBV5-6
CASSLGTRGTEAFF
>.|TRBV7-9
CASSLKGNEQFF
>.|TRBV10-3
CASGLSEELFF
>.|TRBV28
CASSPVYGMGQPQHF
>.|TRBV6-5
CASRGHGELFF
>.|TRBV28
CASSKDRPDQPQHF
>.|TRBV9
CASSVAEGTGEKLFF